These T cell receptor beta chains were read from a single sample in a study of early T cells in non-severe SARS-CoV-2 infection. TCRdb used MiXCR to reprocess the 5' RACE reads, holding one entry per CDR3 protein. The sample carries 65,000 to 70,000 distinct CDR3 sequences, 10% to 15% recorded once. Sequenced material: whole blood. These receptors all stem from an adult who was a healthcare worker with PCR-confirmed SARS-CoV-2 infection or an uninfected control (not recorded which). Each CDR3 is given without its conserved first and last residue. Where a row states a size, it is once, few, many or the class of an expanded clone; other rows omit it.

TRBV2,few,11,ASKPGQHYEQY
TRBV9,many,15,ASSVVSGAGATGELF
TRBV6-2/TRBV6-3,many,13,ASSMIAGRASEQY
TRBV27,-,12,ASSPPGARDTQY
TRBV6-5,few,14,ASSYSSMPAGDTQY
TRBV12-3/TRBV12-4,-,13,ASSGGNRGQETQY
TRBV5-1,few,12,ASSGEVFKNIQY
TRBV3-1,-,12,ASTPTKNGNTIY
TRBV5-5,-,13,ASSPDRGLAYEQY
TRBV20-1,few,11,SARGDRYSPLH
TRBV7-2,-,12,ASSLSSGANVLT
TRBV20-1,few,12,SARLGGWNTEAF
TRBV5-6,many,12,ASRTGGEDYGYT
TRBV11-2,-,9,ASTLGGQSF
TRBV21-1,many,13,ASSKLTETYYEQY
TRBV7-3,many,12,ASSLNPSTGELF
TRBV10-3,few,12,AIRTGAMNRTQY
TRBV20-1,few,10,SARRWGDTQY
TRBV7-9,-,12,ASSLVGAGAKGF
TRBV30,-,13,AWSQQGADTDTQY
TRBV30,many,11,AWSLEENYGYT
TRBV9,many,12,ASSTGQGPYEQY
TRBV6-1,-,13,ASSEGGTGLKEQY
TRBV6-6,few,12,ASSYPRVNTEAF
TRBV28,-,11,ASTGGPYNEQF
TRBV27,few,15,ASSSIGSQRGRQPQH
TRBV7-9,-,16,ASRRLRGSSVIPDTQY
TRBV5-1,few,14,ASSLGSLGGTDTQY
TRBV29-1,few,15,SVEDPLAWRSNTEAF
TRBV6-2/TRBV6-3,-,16,ASSPHTGGGASYNEQF
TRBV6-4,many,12,ASSSSGETDTQY
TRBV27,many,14,ASSFRGQGAGQPQH
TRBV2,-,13,ASLGRPAGSGEQF
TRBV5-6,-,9,ASSTHRDQF
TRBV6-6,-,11,ASGNGAGNEQF
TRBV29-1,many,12,SVRLAGGRNEQF
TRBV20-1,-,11,SARAGVDNEQF
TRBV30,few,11,AWSVLLHVEQY
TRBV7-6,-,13,VSSLARDSVTEAF
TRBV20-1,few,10,SARVDSNEQY
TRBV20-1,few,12,SAVNRRYNEKLF
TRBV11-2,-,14,ASSLDRVSGANVLT
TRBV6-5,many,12,ASSYGAVNSPLH
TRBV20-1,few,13,SALDLGQGLYEQY
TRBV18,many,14,ASSLIGRQLTDTQY
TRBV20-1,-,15,SARGLAGETIQETQY
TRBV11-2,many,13,ASSSSTGMNTEAF
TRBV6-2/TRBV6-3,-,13,ASSASTGGRETQY
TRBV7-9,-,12,ASSLDRASDTQY
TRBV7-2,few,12,ASSFRAFAGELF
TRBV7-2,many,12,ASSSQLAGDTQY
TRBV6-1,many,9,ASSGEAEAF
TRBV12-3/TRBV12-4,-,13,ASSVGTGSAGELF